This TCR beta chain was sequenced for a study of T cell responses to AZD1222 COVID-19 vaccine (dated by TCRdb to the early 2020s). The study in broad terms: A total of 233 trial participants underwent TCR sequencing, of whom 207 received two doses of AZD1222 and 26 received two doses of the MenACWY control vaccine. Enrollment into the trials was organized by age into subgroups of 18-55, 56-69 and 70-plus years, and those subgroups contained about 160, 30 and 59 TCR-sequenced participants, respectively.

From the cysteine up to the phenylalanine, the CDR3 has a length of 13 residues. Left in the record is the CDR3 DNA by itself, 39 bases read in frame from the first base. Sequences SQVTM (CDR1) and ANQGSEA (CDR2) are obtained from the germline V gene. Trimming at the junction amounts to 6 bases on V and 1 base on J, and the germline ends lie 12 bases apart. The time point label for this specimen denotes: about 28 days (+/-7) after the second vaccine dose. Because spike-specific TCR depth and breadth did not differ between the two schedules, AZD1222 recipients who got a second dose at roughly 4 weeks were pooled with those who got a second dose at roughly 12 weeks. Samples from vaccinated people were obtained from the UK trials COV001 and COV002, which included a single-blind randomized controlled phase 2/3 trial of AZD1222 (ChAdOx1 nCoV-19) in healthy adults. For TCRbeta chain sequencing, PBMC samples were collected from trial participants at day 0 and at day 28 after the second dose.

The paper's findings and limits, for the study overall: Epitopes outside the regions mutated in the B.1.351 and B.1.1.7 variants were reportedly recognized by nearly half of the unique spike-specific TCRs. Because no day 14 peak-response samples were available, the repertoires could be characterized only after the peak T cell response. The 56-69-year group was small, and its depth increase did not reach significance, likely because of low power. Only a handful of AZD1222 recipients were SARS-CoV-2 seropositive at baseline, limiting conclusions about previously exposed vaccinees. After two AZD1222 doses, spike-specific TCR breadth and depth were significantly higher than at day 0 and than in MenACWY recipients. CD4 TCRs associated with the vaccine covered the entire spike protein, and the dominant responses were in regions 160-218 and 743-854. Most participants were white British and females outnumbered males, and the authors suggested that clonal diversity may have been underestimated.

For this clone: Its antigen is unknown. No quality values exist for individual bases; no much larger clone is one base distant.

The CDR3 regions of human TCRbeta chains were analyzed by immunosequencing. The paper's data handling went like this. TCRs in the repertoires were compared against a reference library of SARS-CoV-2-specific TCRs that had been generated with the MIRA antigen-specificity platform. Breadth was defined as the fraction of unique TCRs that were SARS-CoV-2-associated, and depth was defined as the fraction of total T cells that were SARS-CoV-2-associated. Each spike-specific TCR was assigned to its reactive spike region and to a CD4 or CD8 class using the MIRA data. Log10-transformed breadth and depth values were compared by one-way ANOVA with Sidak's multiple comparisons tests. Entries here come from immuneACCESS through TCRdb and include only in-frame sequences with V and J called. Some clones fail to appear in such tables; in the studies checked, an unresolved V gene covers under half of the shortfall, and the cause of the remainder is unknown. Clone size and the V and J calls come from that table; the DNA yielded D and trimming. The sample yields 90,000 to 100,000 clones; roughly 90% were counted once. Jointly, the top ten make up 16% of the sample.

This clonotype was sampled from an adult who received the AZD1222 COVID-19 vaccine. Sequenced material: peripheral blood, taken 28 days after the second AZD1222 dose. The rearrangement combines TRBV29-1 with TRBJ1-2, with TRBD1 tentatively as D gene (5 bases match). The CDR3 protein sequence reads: CSVVPTVNYGYTF. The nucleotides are TGCAGCGTCGTCCCGACAGTTAACTATGGCTACACCTTC.